This T cell receptor (beta chain) was sequenced for a study of Ad26.COV2.S vaccination and SARS-CoV-2 variants. Study overall: The study gave Ad26.COV2.S intramuscularly, once or twice 56 days apart.

Germline V lookup: CDR1 MGHRA, CDR2 YSYEKL. V lost 2 bases and J 2 bases, leaving 12 bases between the germline ends. The CDR3 has 15 amino acids. This clone has only one observation. The treatment here: around 19 received Ad26.COV2.S at low or high dose, single or two shots; 5 received placebo; per-sample allocation not given. Sampling was done on day 63 after the first vaccine or placebo injection. An Ad26 vector expressing Wuhan-strain SARS-CoV-2 spike constituted the vaccine. Method: immunoSEQ multiplex PCR; TCRdb's copy keeps in-frame clones and lacks some. The sample shows some 520,000 clones, roughly nine tenths of them seen only once.

The chain combines TRBV4-1 with TRBJ1-2; D gene unclear. Sample: peripheral blood, taken in a trial of Ad26.COV2.S vaccine versus placebo. This sequence originates from a person between 18 and 60 years old who received the Ad26.COV2.S COVID-19 vaccine or a placebo. CDR3 region: CASSQLVTLNYGYTF. The CDR3 DNA is TGCGCCAGCAGCCAACTTGTAACGCTGAACTATGGCTACACCTTC.